This passage covers 21 T cell receptor beta chains from one sample sequenced in a study of early T cells in non-severe SARS-CoV-2 infection. One entry per CDR3 protein results from TCRdb running MiXCR on the 5' RACE reads. Of 70,000 or so distinct CDR3 sequences listed, approximately 4.6% are singletons. Source: whole blood, taken at baseline. The receptors shown here come from an adult who was a healthcare worker with PCR-confirmed SARS-CoV-2 infection or an uninfected control (not recorded which). The donor label of this sample is uncertain.

Many counts were recorded for this clonotype. This chain uses TRBV18 with TRBJ2-6; 10 bases fit TRBD1. Germline V gives CDR1 KGHSH, CDR2 LQKENI. The CDR3 spans 18 residues. Unmatched junction bases numbered 5, after V lost 3 bases and J lost 0 bases. CDR3 DNA: TGTGCCAGCTCACCTCAGCGACAGGGGGCCTCTGGGGCCAACGTCCTGACTTTC. It translates to CASSPQRQGASGANVLTF.

This clonotype was counted ten times or more. This chain joins TRBV29-1 and TRBJ2-5; no clear D. Germline loops: CDR1 SQVTM, CDR2 ANQGSEA. The CDR3 is 9 residues long. The CDR3 DNA sequence: TGCAGTCCCCGGGCTTACCAGTACTTC. Residues: CSPRAYQYF.

This clonotype has a handful of counts. This chain joins TRBV12-3 or TRBV12-4 and TRBJ2-7; D is ambiguous. The CDR3 consists of 9 residues. DNA for the CDR3: TGTCGGCCCGGCTACGAGCAGTACTTC. It is translated as CRPGYEQYF.

This clonotype was picked up many times. The chain combines TRBV11-2 with TRBJ2-7; 7 bases match TRBD2. The germline gives CDR1 SGHAT, CDR2 FQNNGV. Trimming at V came to 5 bases and at J to 2 bases, leaving 9 bases not matched to a gene. This CDR3 region has 15 residues. CDR3 protein: CASSRTRSRAYEQYF. The CDR3 DNA reads as TGTGCCAGCAGCCGGACTAGGAGCAGGGCCTACGAGCAGTACTTC.

This clonotype was recorded many times. The chain has TRBV20-1 and TRBJ1-1; D not resolved. Trimming pared 3 bases from V and 4 bases from J, leaving 12 bases between. This CDR3 spans 13 amino acids. The germline V gene encodes CDR1 DFQATT and CDR2 SNEGSKA (reference sequence). The CDR3, as DNA: TGCAGTGCTAGCATCGGCTCGGGCACTGAAGCTTTCTTT. This encodes CSASIGSGTEAFF.

This clonotype was counted only a few times. The rearrangement uses TRBV30 and TRBJ2-7; unclear D gene. The CDR3 extends over 11 amino acids. CDR1 GTSNPN and CDR2 SVGIG come from the germline V gene (reference sequence). V was pared by 5 bases and J by 2 bases, with 7 bases between. This CDR3 is CAWGPPYEQYF. The CDR3 DNA sequence: TGTGCCTGGGGACCTCCCTACGAGCAGTACTTC.

This clonotype was observed a few times. The chain employs TRBV7-9 and TRBJ1-2; TRBD1 matches at 8 bases. CDR3 length: 15 residues. Germline V lookup: CDR1 SEHNR, CDR2 FQNEAQ (reference sequence). V gave up 7 bases and J gave up 0 bases; unmatched junction bases: 7. CDR3: CASTGQGITNYGYTF. The CDR3, as DNA: TGTGCCAGCACCGGACAGGGAATAACTAACTATGGCTACACCTTC.

This clonotype showed up many times. This chain joins TRBV6-1 and TRBJ1-1, with 9 positions matching TRBD1. Per germline, CDR1 MNHNS and CDR2 SASEGT. The CDR3 contains 14 residues. V trimming: 4 bases; J trimming: 6 bases; junction bases outside the gene matches: 6. CDR3 nucleotides: TGTGCCAGCAGTGTACAGGGGGCTGGGGCTGAAGCTTTCTTT. Protein sequence: CASSVQGAGAEAFF.

This rearrangement joins TRBV12-3 or TRBV12-4 to TRBJ2-7; D is possibly TRBD1 (5 bases). V shed 7 bases and J shed 0 bases, with 13 bases lying between them. The CDR3 length is 14 residues. In DNA form, the CDR3 reads TGTGCCAGCACCAGCGACAGAAGCTCCTACGAGCAGTACTTC. Its translation is CASTSDRSSYEQYF.

In nucleotides, the CDR3 is TGTGCCAGCAGTTTAACAGGGGGCACAGATACGCAGTATTTT. Encoded protein: CASSLTGGTDTQYF. The V call is TRBV28, the J call TRBJ2-3; 7 nucleotides align to TRBD1. Germline V gene data show CDR1 as MDHEN and CDR2 as SYDVKM. CDR3 length equals 14 residues. V lost 2 bases and J lost 1; bases outside the gene matches: 0.

This clonotype was found a few times. V and J are TRBV19 and TRBJ1-1, with 7 bases that match TRBD1. Per germline, CDR1 LNHDA and CDR2 SQIVND (reference sequence). The V and J ends lost 7 bases and 5 bases, in that order; junction bases with no gene match: 13. The CDR3 is 15 residues long. CDR3 nucleotides: TGTGCCAGTACCGCGATATCACAGGGGACAACTGAAGCTTTCTTT. Amino acids: CASTAISQGTTEAFF. The full variable domain, its missing parts supplied by reference TRBV19 and TRBJ1-1, is DGGITQSPKYLFRKEGQNVTLSCEQNLNHDAMYWYRQDPGQGLRLIYYSQIVNDFQKGDIAEGYSVSREKKESFPLTVTSAQKNPTAFYLCASTAISQGTTEAFFGQGTRLTVV.

The sample holds many counts of this clonotype. The V call is TRBV11-2, the J call TRBJ1-1; maybe TRBD1 (5 bases). Deletions cut 3 bases from V and 7 bases from J, with 12 bases between. The CDR3 is made up of 13 amino acids. Germline CDR1 and CDR2: SGHAT and FQNNGV. CDR3 sequence (DNA): TGTGCCAGCAGCTTCGTGGGGCGCGTTGAAGCTTTCTTT. It encodes CASSFVGRVEAFF.

The rearrangement links TRBV6-2 or TRBV6-3 to TRBJ2-5; no firm D call. V shed 5 bases and J shed 1 base, with 8 bases lying between them. Germline assignment: CDR1 MNHEY and CDR2 SVGEGT. The CDR3 contains 13 residues. The CDR3 here is CASSQTPQETQYF. CDR3 in DNA: TGTGCCAGCAGTCAGACACCCCAAGAGACCCAGTACTTC.

This clonotype was counted ten times or more. The CDR3: CASSSLRTANTEAFF. The CDR3 DNA follows: TGTGCCAGCAGCTCACTCCGGACAGCCAACACTGAAGCTTTCTTT. The chain couples TRBV7-2 to TRBJ1-1; tentative D call: TRBD1 (6 bases). The ends were cut back, 4 bases at V and 2 bases at J, with 14 bases in the middle. CDR3 length: 15 residues. The V gene's germline CDR1 is SGHTA and CDR2 FQGNSA.

Many counts were recorded for this clonotype. The V and J genes are TRBV6-4 and TRBJ2-3; 10 nucleotides align to TRBD1. Germline CDR1 reads MRHNA; CDR2 reads SNTAGT. This CDR3 comprises 17 residues. V shed 3 bases, J shed 2 bases, and the junction held 8 bases outside the gene matches. The CDR3 reads CASSELPGQGTTDTQYF. CDR3 in DNA: TGTGCCAGCAGTGAACTCCCGGGACAGGGGACCACAGATACGCAGTATTTT.

The sample holds many counts of this clonotype. The rearrangement joins TRBV7-2 to TRBJ2-1, with D uncertain. The V and J ends lost 2 bases and 6 bases respectively, with 5 bases between them. Germline CDR1 SGHTA, CDR2 FQGNSA. This CDR3 comprises 12 residues. The chain's CDR3 is CASSLWGNEQFF. CDR3 bases: TGTGCCAGCAGCTTATGGGGCAATGAGCAGTTCTTC. Based on the CDR3 plus reference TRBV7-2 and TRBJ2-1, the full variable domain is GAGVSQSPSNKVTEKGKDVELRCDPISGHTALYWYRQSLGQGLEFLIYFQGNSAPDKSGLPSDRFSAERTGGSVSTLTIQRTQQEDSAVYLCASSLWGNEQFFGPGTRLTVL.

This clonotype has a count of ten or more. This chain uses TRBV7-2 with TRBJ2-1, with a tentative D call TRBD2 (5 bases). CDR3 length: 12 amino acids. Trimming left V 9 bases short and J 10 bases short, with 16 bases between. Germline CDR1 SGHTA, CDR2 FQGNSA. The CDR3 DNA follows: TGTGCCAGTGGACTTGCAGTCGGCGAGCAGTTCTTC. As protein: CASGLAVGEQFF. The full variable domain, in which reference TRBV7-2 and TRBJ2-1 provide the parts outside the CDR3, is GAGVSQSPSNKVTEKGKDVELRCDPISGHTALYWYRQSLGQGLEFLIYFQGNSAPDKSGLPSDRFSAERTGGSVSTLTIQRTQQEDSAVYLCASGLAVGEQFFGPGTRLTVL.

This rearrangement joins TRBV2 to TRBJ2-3, with D unclear. The germline V gene has CDR1 SNHLY and CDR2 FYNNEI. The CDR3 totals 11 residues. V was trimmed by 8 bases and J by 6 bases, leaving 9 bases between them. The CDR3 DNA reads TGTGCCAGCCGGCTATCCGATACGCAGTATTTT. As protein: CASRLSDTQYF.

This clonotype was counted many times. The chain uses TRBV6-5 and TRBJ2-2; D might be TRBD2 (6 bases). The CDR3 consists of 14 residues. CDR1 and CDR2 (germline): MNHEY, SVGAGI. V lost 6 bases, J lost 4 bases, and 12 bases lay in between. The CDR3 DNA sequence: TGTGCCAGCAGGCAGCTAGCGAGCACCGGGGAGCTGTTTTTT. This sequence encodes CASRQLASTGELFF.

V is TRBV30 and J is TRBJ1-5; 10 nucleotides line up with TRBD1. This CDR3 is built from 14 residues. The J segment lost 5 bases and the V segment lost 0 bases, leaving 1 base of the junction unmatched. Germline lookup yields CDR1 GTSNPN and CDR2 SVGIG (reference sequence). The DNA of the CDR3 is TGTGCCTGGAGTGTTGGGACAGGGGATCAGCCCCAGCATTTT. Residues: CAWSVGTGDQPQHF. Looking up the rest from reference TRBV30 and TRBJ1-5 gives the full variable domain: SQTIHQWPATLVQPVGSPLSLECTVEGTSNPNLYWYRQAAGRGLQLLFYSVGIGQISSEVPQNLSASRPQDRQFILSSKKLLLSDSGFYLCAWSVGTGDQPQHFGDGTRLSIL.

This clonotype was counted ten times or more. The V call is TRBV20-1, the J call TRBJ2-5; 8 positions match TRBD1. Germline V gene lookup returns CDR1 DFQATT and CDR2 SNEGSKA (reference sequence). V lost 5 bases, J lost 6 bases, and 11 bases stayed unmatched. The CDR3 is 14 amino acids. The CDR3 is CSAPLTDRGKTQYF. CDR3 nucleotide sequence: TGCAGTGCTCCCCTTACCGACAGGGGAAAGACCCAGTACTTC.